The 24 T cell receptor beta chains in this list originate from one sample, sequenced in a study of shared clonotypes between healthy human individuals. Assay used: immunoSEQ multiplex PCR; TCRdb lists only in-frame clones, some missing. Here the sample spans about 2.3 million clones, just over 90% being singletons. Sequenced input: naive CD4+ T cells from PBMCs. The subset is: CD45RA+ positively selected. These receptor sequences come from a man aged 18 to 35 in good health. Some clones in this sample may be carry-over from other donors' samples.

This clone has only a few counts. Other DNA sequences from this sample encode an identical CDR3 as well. The DNA of the CDR3 is TGTGCCAGCAGCTTGGGTAGCGGGAGGGACACCGGGGAGCTGTTTTTT. It is translated as CASSLGSGRDTGELFF. The chain links TRBV5-4 to TRBJ2-2; TRBD2 matches 11 bases. With 0 bases clipped from V and 3 bases from J, the junction kept 1 base outside the gene matches. The CDR3 contains 16 residues. Looked up from germline, CDR1 is SGHNT and CDR2 is YYREEE (reference sequence).

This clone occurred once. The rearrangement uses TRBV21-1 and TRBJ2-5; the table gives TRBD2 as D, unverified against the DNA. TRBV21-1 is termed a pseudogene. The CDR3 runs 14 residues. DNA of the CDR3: TGTGCCAGCTCTTTAGTGAGAATCCAAGAGACCCAGTACTTC. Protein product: CASSLVRIQETQYF.

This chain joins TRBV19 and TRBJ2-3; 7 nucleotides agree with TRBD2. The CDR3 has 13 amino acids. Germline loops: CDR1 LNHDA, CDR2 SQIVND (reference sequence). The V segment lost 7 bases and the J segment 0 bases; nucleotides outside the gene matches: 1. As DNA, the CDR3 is TGTGCCAGTACTAGCGGTAGCACAGATACGCAGTATTTT. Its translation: CASTSGSTDTQYF.

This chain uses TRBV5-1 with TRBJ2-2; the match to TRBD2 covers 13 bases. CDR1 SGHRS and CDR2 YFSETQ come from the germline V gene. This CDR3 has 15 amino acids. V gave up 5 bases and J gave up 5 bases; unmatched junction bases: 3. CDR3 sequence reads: CASRGTSGITGELFF. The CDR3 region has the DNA TGCGCCAGCAGAGGGACTAGCGGGATAACCGGGGAGCTGTTTTTT. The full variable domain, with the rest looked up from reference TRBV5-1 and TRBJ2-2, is KAGVTQTPRYLIKTRGQQVTLSCSPISGHRSVSWYQQTPGQGLQFLFEYFSETQRNKGNFPGRFSGRQFSNSRSEMNVSTLELGDSALYLCASRGTSGITGELFFGEGSRLTVL.

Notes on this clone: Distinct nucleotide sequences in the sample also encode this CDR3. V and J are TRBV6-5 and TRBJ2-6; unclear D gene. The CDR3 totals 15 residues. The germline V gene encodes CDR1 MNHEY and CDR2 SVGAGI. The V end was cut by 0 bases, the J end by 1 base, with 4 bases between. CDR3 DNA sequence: TGTGCCAGCAGTTACTCCACGTCTGGGGCCAACGTCCTGACTTTC. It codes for CASSYSTSGANVLTF.

The CDR3 spells CASSKHSLEEWETQYF. The DNA of the CDR3 is TGTGCCAGCAGCAAACATTCCCTGGAGGAGTGGGAGACCCAGTACTTC. The chain couples TRBV21-1 to TRBJ2-5; TRBD2 is the table's D call, not checked against the DNA. TRBV21-1 is described as a pseudogene. The CDR3 length is 16 residues.

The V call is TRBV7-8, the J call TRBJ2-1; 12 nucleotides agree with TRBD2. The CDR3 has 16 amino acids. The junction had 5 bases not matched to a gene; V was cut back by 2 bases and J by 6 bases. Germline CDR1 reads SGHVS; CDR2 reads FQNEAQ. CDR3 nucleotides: TGTGCCAGCAGCTTACCGGCTAGCGGGAGGGGCAATGAGCAGTTCTTC. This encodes CASSLPASGRGNEQFF.

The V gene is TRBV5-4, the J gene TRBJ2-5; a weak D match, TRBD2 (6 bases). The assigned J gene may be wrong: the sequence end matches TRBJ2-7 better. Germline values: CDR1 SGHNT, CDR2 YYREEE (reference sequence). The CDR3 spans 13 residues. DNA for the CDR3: TGTGCCAGCAGCATTGTAACGGGGGACGAGCAGTACTTC. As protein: CASSIVTGDEQYF.

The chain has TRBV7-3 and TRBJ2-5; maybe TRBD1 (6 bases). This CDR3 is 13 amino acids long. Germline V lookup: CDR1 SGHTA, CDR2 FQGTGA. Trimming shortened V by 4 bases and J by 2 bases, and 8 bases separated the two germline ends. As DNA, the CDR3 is TGTGCCAGCAGCTACGGACAGCAAGAGACCCAGTACTTC. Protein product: CASSYGQQETQYF.

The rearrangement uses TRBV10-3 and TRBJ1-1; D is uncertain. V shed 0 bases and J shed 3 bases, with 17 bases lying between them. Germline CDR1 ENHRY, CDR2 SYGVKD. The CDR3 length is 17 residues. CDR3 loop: CAISESNGLGTHTEAFF. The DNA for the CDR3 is TGTGCCATCAGTGAGTCGAACGGATTAGGCACCCACACTGAAGCTTTCTTT.

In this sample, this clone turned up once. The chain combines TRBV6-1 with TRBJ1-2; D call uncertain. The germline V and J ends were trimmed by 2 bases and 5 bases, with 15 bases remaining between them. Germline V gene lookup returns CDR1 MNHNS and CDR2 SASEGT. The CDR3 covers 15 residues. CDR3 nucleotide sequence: TGTGCCAGCAGTGAAACAGCCGGCAGAATTTATGGCTACACCTTC. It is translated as CASSETAGRIYGYTF.

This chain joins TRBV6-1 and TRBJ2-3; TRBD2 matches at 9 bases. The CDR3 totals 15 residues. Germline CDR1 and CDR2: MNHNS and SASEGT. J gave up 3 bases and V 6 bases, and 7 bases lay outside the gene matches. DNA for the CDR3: TGTGCCAGCAGGACGGGTCTAGCGGGAACAGATACGCAGTATTTT. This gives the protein CASRTGLAGTDTQYF.

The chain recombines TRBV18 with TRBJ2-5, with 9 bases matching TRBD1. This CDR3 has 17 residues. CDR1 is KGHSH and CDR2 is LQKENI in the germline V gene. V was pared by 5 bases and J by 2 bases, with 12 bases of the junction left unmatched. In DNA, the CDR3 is TGTGCCAGCTCAGGAAAACGGACAGGGGCCAATCAAGAGACCCAGTACTTC. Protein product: CASSGKRTGANQETQYF.

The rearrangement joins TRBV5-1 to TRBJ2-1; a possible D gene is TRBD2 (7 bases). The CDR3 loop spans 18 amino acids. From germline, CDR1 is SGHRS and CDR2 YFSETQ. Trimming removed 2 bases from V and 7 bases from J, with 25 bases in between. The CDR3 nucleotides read TGCGCCAGCAGCTTTTCGGGACTACAGGGACTGACGGGGAATGAGCAGTTCTTC. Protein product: CASSFSGLQGLTGNEQFF. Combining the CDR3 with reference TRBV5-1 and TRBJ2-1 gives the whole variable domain KAGVTQTPRYLIKTRGQQVTLSCSPISGHRSVSWYQQTPGQGLQFLFEYFSETQRNKGNFPGRFSGRQFSNSRSEMNVSTLELGDSALYLCASSFSGLQGLTGNEQFFGPGTRLTVL.

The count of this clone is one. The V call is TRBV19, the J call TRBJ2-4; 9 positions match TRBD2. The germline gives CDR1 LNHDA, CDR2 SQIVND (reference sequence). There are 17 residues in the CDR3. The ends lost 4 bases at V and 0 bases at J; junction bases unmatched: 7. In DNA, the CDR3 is TGTGCCAGTAGTACCCCCCCTAGCGGGATAGCCAAAAACATTCAGTACTTC. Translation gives CASSTPPSGIAKNIQYF.

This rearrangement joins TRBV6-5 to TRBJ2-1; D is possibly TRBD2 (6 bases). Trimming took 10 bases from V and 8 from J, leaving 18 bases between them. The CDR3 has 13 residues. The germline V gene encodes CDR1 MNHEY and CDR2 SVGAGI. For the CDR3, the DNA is TGTGCCACCGGTGGGGGAGGCCGGGATGAGCAGTTCTTC. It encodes CATGGGGRDEQFF.

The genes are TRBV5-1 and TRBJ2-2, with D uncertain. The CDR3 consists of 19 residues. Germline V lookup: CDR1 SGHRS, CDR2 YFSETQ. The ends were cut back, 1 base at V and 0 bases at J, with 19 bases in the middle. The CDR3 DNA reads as TGCGCCAGCAGCTTGTACAATCTTAGGGCAGCCGCGAACACCGGGGAGCTGTTTTTT. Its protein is CASSLYNLRAAANTGELFF.

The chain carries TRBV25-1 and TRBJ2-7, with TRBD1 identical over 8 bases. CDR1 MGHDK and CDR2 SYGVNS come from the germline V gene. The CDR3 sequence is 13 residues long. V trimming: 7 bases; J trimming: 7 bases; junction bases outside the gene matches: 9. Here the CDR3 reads CASTGQGAGEQYF. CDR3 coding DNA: TGTGCCAGCACCGGGCAGGGGGCGGGGGAGCAGTACTTC.

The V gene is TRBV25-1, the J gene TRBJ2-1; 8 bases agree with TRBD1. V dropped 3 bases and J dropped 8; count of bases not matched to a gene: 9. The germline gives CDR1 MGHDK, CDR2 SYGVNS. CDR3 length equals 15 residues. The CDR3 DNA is TGTGCCAGCAGTGACAGGGCCCAGGGGGCGGATGAGCAGTTCTTC. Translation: CASSDRAQGADEQFF.

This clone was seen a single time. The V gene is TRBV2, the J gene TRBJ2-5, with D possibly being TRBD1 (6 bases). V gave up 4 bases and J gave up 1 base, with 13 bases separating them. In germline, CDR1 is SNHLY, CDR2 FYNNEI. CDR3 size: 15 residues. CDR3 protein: CASSVRGGGQETQYF. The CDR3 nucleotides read TGTGCCAGCAGTGTGAGAGGGGGTGGCCAAGAGACCCAGTACTTC.

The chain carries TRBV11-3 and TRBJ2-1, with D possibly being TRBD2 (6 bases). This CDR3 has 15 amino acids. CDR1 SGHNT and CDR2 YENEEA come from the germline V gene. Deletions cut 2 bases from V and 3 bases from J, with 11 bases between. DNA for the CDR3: TGTGCCAGCAGCTTACAGGGAGGATACTACAATGAGCAGTTCTTC. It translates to CASSLQGGYYNEQFF.

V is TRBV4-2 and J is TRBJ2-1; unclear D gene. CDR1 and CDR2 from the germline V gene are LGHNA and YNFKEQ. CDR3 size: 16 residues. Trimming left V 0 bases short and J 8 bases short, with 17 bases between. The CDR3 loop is CASSQDIRPSRDEQFF. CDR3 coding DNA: TGTGCCAGCAGCCAAGATATTCGGCCTTCTCGGGATGAGCAGTTCTTC.

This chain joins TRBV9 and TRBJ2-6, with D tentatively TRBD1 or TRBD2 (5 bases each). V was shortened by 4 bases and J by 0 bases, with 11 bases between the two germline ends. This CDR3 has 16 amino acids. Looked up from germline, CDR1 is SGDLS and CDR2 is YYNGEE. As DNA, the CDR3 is TGTGCCAGCAGCTGGGGACGGGACTCTGGGGCCAACGTCCTGACTTTC. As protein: CASSWGRDSGANVLTF.

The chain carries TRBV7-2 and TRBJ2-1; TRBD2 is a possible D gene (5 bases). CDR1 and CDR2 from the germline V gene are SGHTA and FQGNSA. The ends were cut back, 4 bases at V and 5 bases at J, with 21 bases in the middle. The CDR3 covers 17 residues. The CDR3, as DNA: TGTGCCAGCAGCTCAAGAGGGAACTCCCGAATCAACAATGAGCAGTTCTTC. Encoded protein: CASSSRGNSRINNEQFF.